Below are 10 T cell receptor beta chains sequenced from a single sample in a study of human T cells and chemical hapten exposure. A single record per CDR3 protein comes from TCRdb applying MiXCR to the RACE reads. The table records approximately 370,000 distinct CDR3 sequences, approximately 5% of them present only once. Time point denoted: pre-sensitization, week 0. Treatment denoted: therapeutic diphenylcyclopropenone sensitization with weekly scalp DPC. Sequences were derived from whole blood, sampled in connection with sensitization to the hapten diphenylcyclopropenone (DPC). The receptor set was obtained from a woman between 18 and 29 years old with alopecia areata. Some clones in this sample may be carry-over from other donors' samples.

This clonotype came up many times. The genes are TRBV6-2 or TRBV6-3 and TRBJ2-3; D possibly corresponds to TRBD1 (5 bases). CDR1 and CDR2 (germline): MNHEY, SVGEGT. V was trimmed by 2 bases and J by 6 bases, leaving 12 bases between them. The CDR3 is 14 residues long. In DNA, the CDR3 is TGTGCCAGCAGTTACGTCACAGCAGGGGATACGCAGTATTTT. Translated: CASSYVTAGDTQYF.

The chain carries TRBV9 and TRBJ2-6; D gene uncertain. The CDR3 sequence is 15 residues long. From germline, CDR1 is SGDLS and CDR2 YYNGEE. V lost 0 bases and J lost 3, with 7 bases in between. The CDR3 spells CASSVGGNGANVLTF. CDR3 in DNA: TGTGCCAGCAGCGTAGGAGGAAATGGGGCCAACGTCCTGACTTTC.

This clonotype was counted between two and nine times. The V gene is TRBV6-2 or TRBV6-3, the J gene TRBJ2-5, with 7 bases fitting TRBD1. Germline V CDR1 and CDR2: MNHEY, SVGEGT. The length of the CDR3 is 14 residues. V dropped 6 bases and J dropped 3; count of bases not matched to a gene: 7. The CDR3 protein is CASRPPGTEETQYF. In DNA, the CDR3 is TGTGCCAGCAGGCCCCCCGGGACAGAAGAGACCCAGTACTTC.

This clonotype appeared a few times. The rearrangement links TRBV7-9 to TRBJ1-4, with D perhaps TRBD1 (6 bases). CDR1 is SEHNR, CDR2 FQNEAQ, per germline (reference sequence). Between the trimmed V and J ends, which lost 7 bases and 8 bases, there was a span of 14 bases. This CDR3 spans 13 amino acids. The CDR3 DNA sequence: TGTGCCAGCATCAAGGGCGGACAGGAAAAACTGTTTTTT. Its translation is CASIKGGQEKLFF.

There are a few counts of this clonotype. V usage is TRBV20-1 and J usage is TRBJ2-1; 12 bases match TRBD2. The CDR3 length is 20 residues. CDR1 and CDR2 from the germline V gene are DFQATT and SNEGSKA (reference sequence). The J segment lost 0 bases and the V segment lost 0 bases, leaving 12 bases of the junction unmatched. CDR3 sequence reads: CSARDHRGTSGLSSYNEQFF. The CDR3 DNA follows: TGCAGTGCTAGAGATCACAGGGGGACTAGCGGGCTAAGCTCCTACAATGAGCAGTTCTTC.

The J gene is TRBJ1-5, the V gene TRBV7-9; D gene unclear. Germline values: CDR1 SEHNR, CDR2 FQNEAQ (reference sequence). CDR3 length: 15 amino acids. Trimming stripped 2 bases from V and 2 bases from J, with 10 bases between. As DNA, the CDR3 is TGTGCCAGCAGCTTAATGGGAGACGGCAATCAGCCCCAGCATTTT. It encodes CASSLMGDGNQPQHF.

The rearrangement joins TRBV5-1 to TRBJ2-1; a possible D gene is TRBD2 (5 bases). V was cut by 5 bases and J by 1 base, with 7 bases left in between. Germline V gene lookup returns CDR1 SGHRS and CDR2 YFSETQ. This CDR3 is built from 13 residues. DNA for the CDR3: TGCGCCAGCAGGCTAGCATCCTACAATGAGCAGTTCTTC. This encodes CASRLASYNEQFF.

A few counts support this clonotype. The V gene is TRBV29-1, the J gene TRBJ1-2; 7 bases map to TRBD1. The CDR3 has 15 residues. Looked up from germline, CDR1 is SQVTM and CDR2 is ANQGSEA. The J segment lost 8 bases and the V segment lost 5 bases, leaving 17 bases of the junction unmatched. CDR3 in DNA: TGCAGCGTTAGTGGGACAGACCATTCCCTACTCGGCTACACCTTC. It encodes CSVSGTDHSLLGYTF.

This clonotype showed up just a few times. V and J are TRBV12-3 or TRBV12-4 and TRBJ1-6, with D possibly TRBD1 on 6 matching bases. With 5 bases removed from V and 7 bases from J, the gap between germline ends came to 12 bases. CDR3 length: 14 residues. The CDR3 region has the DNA TGTGCCAGCAGTCCCTGGGGGCAGAATTCACCCCTCCACTTT. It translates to CASSPWGQNSPLHF.

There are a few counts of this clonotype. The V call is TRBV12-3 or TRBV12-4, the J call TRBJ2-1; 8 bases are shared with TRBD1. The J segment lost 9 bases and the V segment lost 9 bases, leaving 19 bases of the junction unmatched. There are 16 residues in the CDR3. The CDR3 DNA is TGTGCCAGTGAAATACGTAGGCAGGGGGCGTATGGTGAGCAGTTCTTC. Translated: CASEIRRQGAYGEQFF.